This T cell receptor (beta chain) was documented in a study of CD8 T cells in Susac syndrome. Germline-derived CDR1 and CDR2 are DFQATT and SNEGSKA (reference sequence). CDR3 length equals 16 residues. With 1 base clipped from V and 4 bases from J, the junction kept 9 bases outside the gene matches. It was negative isolation that provided the CD8+ and CD4+ T cells, whereas TEMRA cells were enriched by FACS. Random hexamers were used to reverse transcribe an amount of about 0.5 to 1 ug RNA. Across 54 Vbeta and 13 Jbeta, TCR beta CDR3 was amplified with immunoSEQ multiplex PCR. TCRdb re-analysed the immunoSEQ multiplex PCR reads in MiXCR, keeping a single row per CDR3 protein. The table records 150,000 to 200,000 distinct CDR3 sequences, 90% to 95% of them present only once.

Sequencing was performed on CD4+ T cells from PBMCs. The chain is built from TRBV20-1 and TRBJ2-5; 10 bases match TRBD2. This clonotype was sampled from a human donor with Susac syndrome. CDR3 loop: CSARGGSGRAPETQYF. The DNA of the CDR3 is TGCAGTGCTAGAGGGGGAAGCGGGAGGGCCCCAGAGACCCAGTACTTC.